This paragraph reports one T cell receptor (beta chain). CDR3 length: 14 amino acids. Trimming removed 7 bases from V and 1 base from J, with 13 bases in between. CDR1 is MDHEN, CDR2 SYDVKM, per germline. These data are taken from a study of blood T cell repertoires in COVID-19. Study-wide context: Samples of COVID-19 (acute and convalescent) were obtained from the United States, Italy and Spain. T cells, B-cell-depleted T cells, or PBMCs supplied cDNA or gDNA.

Authors' processing steps: For nucleated cells, counts were estimated from reference gene primer amplification. Produced via immunoSEQ multiplex PCR; TCRdb's table is partial and in-frame only. That table supplies the V and J calls and clone size; D and trimming were determined from the DNA. The sample contains some 150,000 clones, 85% of which appear only once. This sequence originates from a woman aged 40 to 50 with active or convalescent COVID-19. The sample was peripheral blood. The J gene is TRBJ1-1, the V gene TRBV28; a weak D match, TRBD1 (5 bases). CDR3 loop: CASNPLRGNTEAFF. Here the CDR3 DNA reads TGTGCCAGCAACCCCCTTAGGGGGAACACTGAAGCTTTCTTT.